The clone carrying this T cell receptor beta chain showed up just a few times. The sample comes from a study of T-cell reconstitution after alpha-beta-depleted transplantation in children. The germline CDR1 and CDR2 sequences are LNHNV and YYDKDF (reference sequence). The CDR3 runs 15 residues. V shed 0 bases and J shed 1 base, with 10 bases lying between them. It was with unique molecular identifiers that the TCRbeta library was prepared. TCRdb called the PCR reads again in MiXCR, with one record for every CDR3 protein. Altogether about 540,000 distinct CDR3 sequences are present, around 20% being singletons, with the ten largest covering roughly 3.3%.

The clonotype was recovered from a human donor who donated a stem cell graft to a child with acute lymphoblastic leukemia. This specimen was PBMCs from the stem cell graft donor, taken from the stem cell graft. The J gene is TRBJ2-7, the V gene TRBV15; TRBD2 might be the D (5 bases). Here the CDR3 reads CATSREEGRSYEQYF. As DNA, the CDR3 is TGTGCCACCAGCAGAGAGGAAGGGAGATCCTACGAGCAGTACTTC.